What follows is one T cell receptor beta chain and its context. Its target is not known. These data originate in a study of CD8 T cells in ankylosing spondylitis. Study results and caveats: As reported, disease-linked clones showed significant enrichment in matched ankylosing spondylitis synovial fluid. As for the disease-linked clones, they showed a CD8+ phenotype and occurred at relatively low frequencies in peripheral blood. Ankylosing spondylitis blood appeared to be characterized by a TCR beta motif of several highly homologous variants. Past studies reported some motif variants in reactive arthritis synovial fluid and blood.

Trimming cost V 0 bases and J 0 bases, with 7 bases left between them. CDR3 length: 15 residues. CDR1 is SGHKS and CDR2 is YYEKEE in the germline V gene (reference sequence). Quantitative 5'-RACE with molecular barcodes generated TCR beta libraries. TCRdb redid the calling of the 5' RACE reads with MiXCR, one entry per CDR3 protein. The table records hundreds of thousands of distinct CDR3 sequences, roughly 13% of them present only once. This receptor was identified in a male donor with ankylosing spondylitis. Sequencing was performed on blood, either unsorted or a sorted T cell fraction (not recorded which). The chain links TRBV5-5 to TRBJ1-5; a possible D gene is TRBD1 (5 bases). DNA for the CDR3: TGTGCCAGCAGCTTGGGGGGACTTAGCAATCAGCCCCAGCATTTT. This encodes CASSLGGLSNQPQHF.